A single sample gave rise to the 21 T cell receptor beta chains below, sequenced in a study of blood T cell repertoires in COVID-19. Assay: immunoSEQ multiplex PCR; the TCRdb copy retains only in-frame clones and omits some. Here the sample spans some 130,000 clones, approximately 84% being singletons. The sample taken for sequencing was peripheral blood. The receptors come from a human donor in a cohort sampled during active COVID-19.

CDR3 sequence (DNA): TGTGCCAGCAGCGCCCGGACAGGGACCGACTATGGCTACACCTTC. Residues: CASSARTGTDYGYTF. The genes are TRBV5-4 and TRBJ1-2; 8 positions agree with TRBD1. J lost 3 bases, V lost 4 bases, and 8 bases had no gene match. The CDR3 contains 15 residues. The germline CDR1 and CDR2 sequences are SGHNT and YYREEE (reference sequence).

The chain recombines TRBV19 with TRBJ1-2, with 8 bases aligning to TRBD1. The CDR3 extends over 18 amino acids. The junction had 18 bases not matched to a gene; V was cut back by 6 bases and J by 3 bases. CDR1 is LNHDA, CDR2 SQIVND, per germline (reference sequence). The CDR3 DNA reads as TGTGCCAGTAGCACAGGGGGGGGAAGCGACAGGGGAGACTATGGCTACACCTTC. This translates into CASSTGGGSDRGDYGYTF.

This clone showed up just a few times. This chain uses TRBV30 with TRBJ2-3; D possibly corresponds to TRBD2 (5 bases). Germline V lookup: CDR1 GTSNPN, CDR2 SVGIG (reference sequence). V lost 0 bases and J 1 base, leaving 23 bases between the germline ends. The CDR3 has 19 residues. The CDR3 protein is CAWSVVSGRDLVGTDTQYF. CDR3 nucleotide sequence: TGTGCCTGGAGTGTAGTTTCGGGGAGAGATCTAGTCGGCACAGATACGCAGTATTTT.

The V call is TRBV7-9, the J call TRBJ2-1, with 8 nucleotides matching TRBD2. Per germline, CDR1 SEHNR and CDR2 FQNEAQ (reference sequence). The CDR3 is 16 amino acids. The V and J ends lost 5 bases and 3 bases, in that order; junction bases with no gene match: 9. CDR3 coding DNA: TGTGCCAGCAGCCCGACCCGGACTAGCAGCTACAATGAGCAGTTCTTC. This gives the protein CASSPTRTSSYNEQFF.

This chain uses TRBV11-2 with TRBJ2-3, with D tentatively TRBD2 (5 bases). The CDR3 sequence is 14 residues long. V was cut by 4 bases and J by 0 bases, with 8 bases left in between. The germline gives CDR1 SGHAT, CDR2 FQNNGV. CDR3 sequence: CASSYGVSTDTQYF. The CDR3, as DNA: TGTGCCAGCAGCTACGGGGTTAGCACAGATACGCAGTATTTT.

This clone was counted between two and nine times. The CDR3: CASSQEFTANYGYTF. DNA of the CDR3: TGTGCCAGCAGCCAAGAATTCACAGCTAACTATGGCTACACCTTC. This sequence joins TRBV4-2 and TRBJ1-2; D is uncertain. Germline V lookup: CDR1 LGHNA, CDR2 YNFKEQ. Trimming removed 0 bases from V and 0 bases from J, with 8 bases in between. CDR3 length: 15 amino acids.

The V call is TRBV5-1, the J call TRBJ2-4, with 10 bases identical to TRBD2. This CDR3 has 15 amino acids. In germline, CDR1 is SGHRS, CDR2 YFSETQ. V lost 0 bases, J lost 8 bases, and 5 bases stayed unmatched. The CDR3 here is CASSLALAGVDIQYF. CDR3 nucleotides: TGCGCCAGCAGCTTGGCCCTAGCGGGGGTGGACATTCAGTACTTC.

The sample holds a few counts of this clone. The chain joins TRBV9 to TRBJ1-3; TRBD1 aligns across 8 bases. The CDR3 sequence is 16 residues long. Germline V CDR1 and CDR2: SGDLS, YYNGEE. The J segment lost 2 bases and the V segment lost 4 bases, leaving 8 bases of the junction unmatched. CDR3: CASSYDRGGTGNTIYF. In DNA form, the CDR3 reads TGTGCCAGCAGCTACGACAGGGGAGGGACTGGAAACACCATATATTTT.

The CDR3 bases are TGTGCCAGCAGTTACCCCCGGACAGGATTCTCCTACGAGCAGTACTTC. Translated, it gives CASSYPRTGFSYEQYF. The chain carries TRBV6-6 and TRBJ2-7, with TRBD1 matching 7 bases. V lost 2 bases to trimming and J lost 0 bases; unmatched junction nucleotides: 7. In germline, CDR1 is MNHNY, CDR2 SVGAGI (reference sequence). The CDR3 length is 16 residues.

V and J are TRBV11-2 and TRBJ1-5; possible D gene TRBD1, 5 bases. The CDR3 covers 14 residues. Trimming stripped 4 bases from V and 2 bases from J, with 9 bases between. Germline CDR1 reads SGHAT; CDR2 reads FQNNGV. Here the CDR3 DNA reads TGTGCCAGCAGCTCAGGGTTTGGCAATCAGCCCCAGCATTTT. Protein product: CASSSGFGNQPQHF.

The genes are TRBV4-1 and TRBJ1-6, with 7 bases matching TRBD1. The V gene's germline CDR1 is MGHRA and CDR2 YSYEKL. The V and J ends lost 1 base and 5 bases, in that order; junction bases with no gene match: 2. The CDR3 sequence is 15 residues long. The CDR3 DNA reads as TGCGCCAGCAGCCAAGGACAGGGAAATAATTCACCCCTCCACTTT. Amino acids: CASSQGQGNNSPLHF.

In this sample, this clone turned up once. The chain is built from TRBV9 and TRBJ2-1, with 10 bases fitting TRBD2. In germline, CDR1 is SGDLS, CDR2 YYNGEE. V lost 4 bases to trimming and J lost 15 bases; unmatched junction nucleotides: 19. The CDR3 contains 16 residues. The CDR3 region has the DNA TGTGCCAGCAGCCCAGGAGCGGGGGGGCGTAGTGCTGCGGCGTTCTTC. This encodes CASSPGAGGRSAAAFF.

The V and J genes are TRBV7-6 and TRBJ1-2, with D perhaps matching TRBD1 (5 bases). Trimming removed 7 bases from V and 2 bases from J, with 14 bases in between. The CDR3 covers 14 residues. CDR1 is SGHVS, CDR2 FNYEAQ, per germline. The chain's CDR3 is CASTPGRQNYGYTF. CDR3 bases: TGTGCCAGCACCCCCGGACGACAGAACTATGGCTACACCTTC.

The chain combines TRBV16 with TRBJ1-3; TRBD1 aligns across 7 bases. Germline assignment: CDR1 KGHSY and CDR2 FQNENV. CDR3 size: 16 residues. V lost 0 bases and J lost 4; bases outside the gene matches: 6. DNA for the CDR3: TGTGCCAGCAGCCAATCGACAGGGATGTACGGAAACACCATATATTTT. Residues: CASSQSTGMYGNTIYF.

Written as DNA, the CDR3 is TGCGCCAGCAGTTTTGAACCTCGGGACAGGGGGTTCTACGAGCAGTACTTC. Translated: CASSFEPRDRGFYEQYF. The rearrangement uses TRBV5-1 and TRBJ2-7; 11 nucleotides align to TRBD1. The CDR3 consists of 17 residues. Per the germline V gene, CDR1 is SGHRS and CDR2 is YFSETQ. The trim removed 5 bases at V and 3 bases at J, leaving 13 bases unmatched.

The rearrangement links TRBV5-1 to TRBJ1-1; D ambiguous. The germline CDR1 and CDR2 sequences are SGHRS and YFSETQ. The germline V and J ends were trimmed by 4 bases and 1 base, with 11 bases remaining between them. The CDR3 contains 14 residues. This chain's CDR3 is CASSVAAGNTEAFF. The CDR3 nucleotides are TGCGCCAGCAGCGTTGCCGCCGGGAACACTGAAGCTTTCTTT.

CDR3 sequence reads: CASSPGTGNYGYTF. As DNA, the CDR3 is TGTGCCAGCTCCCCCGGGACAGGGAACTATGGCTACACCTTC. V usage is TRBV18 and J usage is TRBJ1-2, with 9 bases lining up with TRBD1. Trimming at V came to 6 bases and at J to 2 bases, leaving 4 bases not matched to a gene. Germline CDR1 reads KGHSH; CDR2 reads LQKENI. The CDR3 contains 14 residues.

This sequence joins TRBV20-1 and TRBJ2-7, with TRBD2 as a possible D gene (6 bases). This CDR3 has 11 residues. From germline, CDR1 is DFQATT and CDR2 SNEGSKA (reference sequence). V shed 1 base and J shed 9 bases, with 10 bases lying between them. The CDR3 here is CSARGGERQYF. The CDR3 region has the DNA TGCAGTGCTAGAGGGGGGGAACGGCAGTACTTC.

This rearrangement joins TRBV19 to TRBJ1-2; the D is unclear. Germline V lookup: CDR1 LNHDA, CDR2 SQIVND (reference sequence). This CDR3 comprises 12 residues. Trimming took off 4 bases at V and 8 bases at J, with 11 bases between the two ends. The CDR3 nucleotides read TGTGCCAGTAGTACCGAGCCCGGGGGCTACACCTTC. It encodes CASSTEPGGYTF.

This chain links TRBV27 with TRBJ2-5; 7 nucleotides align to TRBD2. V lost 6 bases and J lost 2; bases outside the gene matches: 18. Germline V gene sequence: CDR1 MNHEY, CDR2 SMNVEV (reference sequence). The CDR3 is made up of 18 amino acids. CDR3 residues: CASSPRLAGNRRQETQYF. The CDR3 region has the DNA TGTGCCAGCAGCCCTAGACTAGCTGGGAACCGAAGGCAAGAGACCCAGTACTTC.

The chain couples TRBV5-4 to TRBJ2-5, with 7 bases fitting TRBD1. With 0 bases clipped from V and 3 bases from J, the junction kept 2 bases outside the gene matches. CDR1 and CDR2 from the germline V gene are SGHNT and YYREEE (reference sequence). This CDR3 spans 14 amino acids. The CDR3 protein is CASSLVGGKETQYF. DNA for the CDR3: TGTGCCAGCAGCTTGGTAGGGGGCAAAGAGACCCAGTACTTC.